The 15 T cell receptor beta chains presented below share a single source sample, sequenced in a study of control samples from healthy donors and cancer patients. Profiled with immunoSEQ multiplex PCR; TCRdb holds only in-frame clones, not every one. The sample includes 70,000 to 80,000 clones, 84% seen only once; the top ten take roughly 16%. Sequencing input: blood. Receptor source: a man in his fifties in good health.

The chain employs TRBV2 and TRBJ2-7; maybe TRBD1 (6 bases). Per the germline V gene, CDR1 is SNHLY and CDR2 is FYNNEI. V shed 2 bases and J shed 6 bases, with 14 bases lying between them. The CDR3 is 14 amino acids. Written as DNA, the CDR3 is TGTGCCAGCAGTGAATTGTCAGGGGCTCGCGAGCAGTACTTC. It is translated as CASSELSGAREQYF.

The rearrangement joins TRBV18 to TRBJ1-1; TRBD1 is a possible D gene (5 bases). Germline values: CDR1 KGHSH, CDR2 LQKENI. CDR3 length equals 12 residues. The V end was cut by 5 bases, the J end by 5 bases, with 9 bases between. CDR3 bases: TGTGCCAGCTCAATGGGGGGAACTGAAGCTTTCTTT. Translated: CASSMGGTEAFF.

CDR3: CASSPRLPNEQFF. CDR3 in DNA: TGTGCCAGCTCACCACGCCTTCCCAATGAGCAGTTCTTC. This chain connects TRBV18 to TRBJ2-1; D ambiguous. V was pared by 1 base and J by 6 bases, with 7 bases between. CDR1 and CDR2 (germline): KGHSH, LQKENI. The CDR3 length is 13 residues. Full variable domain (outside the CDR3, taken from reference TRBV18 and TRBJ2-1): NAGVMQNPRHLVRRRGQEARLRCSPMKGHSHVYWYRQLPEEGLKFMVYLQKENIIDESGMPKERFSAEFPKEGPSILRIQQVVRGDSAAYFCASSPRLPNEQFFGPGTRLTVL.

The gene calls are TRBV27 and TRBJ2-5, with 7 bases aligning to TRBD2. The V gene end was trimmed by 3 bases and the J gene end by 1 base; junction bases not matched to a gene: 5. CDR1 is MNHEY and CDR2 is SMNVEV in the germline V gene (reference sequence). The CDR3 loop spans 15 amino acids. CDR3: CASSLSGNSQETQYF. For the CDR3, the DNA is TGTGCCAGCAGTTTGAGCGGGAACAGCCAAGAGACCCAGTACTTC.

DNA for the CDR3: TGTGCCAGCTCACCACGGCAGGGAATGCATGGATCCTACGAGCAGTACTTC. Translating it yields CASSPRQGMHGSYEQYF. The rearrangement uses TRBV18 and TRBJ2-7, with TRBD1 as a possible D gene (5 bases). The CDR3 totals 17 residues. V lost 1 base and J 1 base, leaving 17 bases between the germline ends. Looked up from germline, CDR1 is KGHSH and CDR2 is LQKENI.

The gene calls are TRBV5-1 and TRBJ2-1, with D possibly TRBD2 on 6 matching bases. The germline V and J ends were trimmed by 8 bases and 9 bases, with 15 bases remaining between them. CDR1 SGHRS and CDR2 YFSETQ come from the germline V gene. CDR3 size: 12 residues. CDR3 DNA sequence: TGCGCCAGTTGGGGGGAGTGGGGTGAGCAGTTCTTC. Amino acid sequence: CASWGEWGEQFF.

The CDR3 DNA follows: TGTGCCTGGAGTGTGGGGGGAGGCAATCAGCCCCAGCATTTT. Its protein is CAWSVGGGNQPQHF. This rearrangement joins TRBV30 to TRBJ1-5, with a weak D call TRBD1 (5 bases). Trimming stripped 0 bases from V and 2 bases from J, with 8 bases between. This CDR3 contains 14 residues. CDR1 GTSNPN and CDR2 SVGIG come from the germline V gene (reference sequence). Using reference TRBV30 and TRBJ1-5 for the parts outside the CDR3, the full variable domain is SQTIHQWPATLVQPVGSPLSLECTVEGTSNPNLYWYRQAAGRGLQLLFYSVGIGQISSEVPQNLSASRPQDRQFILSSKKLLLSDSGFYLCAWSVGGGNQPQHFGDGTRLSIL.

The sample holds one count of this clone. This chain links TRBV18 with TRBJ2-5, with TRBD1 as a possible D gene (6 bases). The CDR3 consists of 12 residues. V lost 3 bases, J lost 5 bases, and 7 bases lay in between. Germline CDR1 reads KGHSH; CDR2 reads LQKENI. The DNA of the CDR3 is TGTGCCAGCTCACCCGACAGGGAGACCCAGTACTTC. Translating gives CASSPDRETQYF.

This clone was counted once. J is TRBJ2-7 and V is TRBV19; TRBD1 aligns across 7 bases. The CDR3 contains 15 residues. The V gene end was trimmed by 5 bases and the J gene end by 1 base; junction bases not matched to a gene: 8. Germline loops: CDR1 LNHDA, CDR2 SQIVND (reference sequence). The CDR3 loop is CASSPTGPTSYEQYF. CDR3 in DNA: TGTGCCAGTAGTCCGACAGGGCCCACTTCCTACGAGCAGTACTTC.

This chain links TRBV5-4 with TRBJ2-1; the D gene is possibly TRBD1 (6 bases). V lost 4 bases and J 0 bases, leaving 17 bases between the germline ends. Germline V gene sequence: CDR1 SGHNT, CDR2 YYREEE (reference sequence). The CDR3 is 17 residues long. The CDR3 nucleotides are TGTGCCAGCAGCCCGGAGGACAGACTGAGCTCCTACAATGAGCAGTTCTTC. As protein: CASSPEDRLSSYNEQFF.

This chain joins TRBV19 and TRBJ2-1; D not certain. CDR1 and CDR2 from the germline V gene are LNHDA and SQIVND (reference sequence). The CDR3 has 13 residues. V was clipped by 5 bases and J by 6 bases, with 11 bases between them. The CDR3 nucleotides read TGTGCCAGTAGTCCCCACCTCAGCAATGAGCAGTTCTTC. It yields the protein CASSPHLSNEQFF.

This sequence joins TRBV4-3 and TRBJ2-2, with 10 positions matching TRBD1. This CDR3 is built from 16 residues. Looked up from germline, CDR1 is LGHNA and CDR2 is YSLEER. Trimming removed 2 bases from V and 5 bases from J; junction bases left unmatched: 5. This chain's CDR3 is CASSQTPGQGTGELFF. CDR3 DNA sequence: TGCGCCAGCAGCCAAACTCCGGGACAGGGGACCGGGGAGCTGTTTTTT.

CDR3 DNA sequence: TGTGCCAGTAGTAGAGGACAGCGGACTGAGCAGTTCTTC. It is translated as CASSRGQRTEQFF. This chain connects TRBV19 to TRBJ2-1, with D perhaps TRBD1 (6 bases). The V and J ends lost 4 bases and 9 bases respectively, with 13 bases between them. CDR1 LNHDA and CDR2 SQIVND come from the germline V gene (reference sequence). CDR3 size: 13 residues.

This sequence joins TRBV11-2 and TRBJ1-1; D possibly corresponds to TRBD1 (5 bases). The V gene's germline CDR1 is SGHAT and CDR2 FQNNGV. V lost 5 bases and J lost 5, with 18 bases in between. This CDR3 is 15 amino acids long. Here the CDR3 reads CASSTTSGFRTEAFF. The CDR3 coding sequence is TGTGCCAGCAGCACAACTTCAGGGTTCAGAACTGAAGCTTTCTTT.

The rearrangement links TRBV9 to TRBJ2-3, with 12 nucleotides matching TRBD2. V lost 4 bases, J lost 3 bases, and 9 bases stayed unmatched. The CDR3 totals 17 residues. Germline CDR1 and CDR2: SGDLS and YYNGEE. Here the CDR3 reads CASSPRLAGEETDTQYF. In DNA, the CDR3 is TGTGCCAGCAGCCCAAGACTAGCGGGAGAGGAGACAGATACGCAGTATTTT.